One sample yielded the 32 T cell receptor beta chains listed below, sequenced in a study of regulatory T cells in long-lasting Graves disease. Investigators prepared the TCR beta libraries by applying iRepertoire HTBI primers and Arm-PCR of CDR3 regions. From the multiplex PCR reads, TCRdb called clonotypes with MiXCR, one entry per CDR3 protein. The sample shows 300,000 to 400,000 distinct CDR3 sequences, 15% to 20% of them seen only once. Stated time point: newly diagnosed GD, antithyroid drugs for less than 3 months. Isolated PBMC RNA provided the starting material for the TCR library. The specimen comprised peripheral blood mononuclear cells (PBMCs), sampled at new diagnosis, from a patient treated with antithyroid drugs. Every receptor here comes from a female donor with Graves disease.

This clonotype was observed many times. The chain has TRBV29-1 and TRBJ2-2; D uncertain. CDR1 and CDR2 from the germline V gene are SQVTM and ANQGSEA. Trimming left V 3 bases short and J 6 bases short, with 8 bases between. This CDR3 has 12 amino acids. The chain's CDR3 is CSVEVLSGELFF. In nucleotides, the CDR3 is TGCAGCGTTGAGGTCCTTTCCGGGGAGCTGTTTTTT.

About this clonotype: A far larger clone is off by one base, so a read error is likely. The chain recombines TRBV6-2 or TRBV6-3 with TRBJ2-5, with no clear D. The CDR3 runs to 14 residues. V was cut by 8 bases and J by 1 base, with 14 bases left in between. Germline V lookup: CDR1 MNHEY, CDR2 SVGEGT. The CDR3 loop reads CASGLRRIQETQYF. CDR3 in DNA: TGTGCCAGCGGTTTAAGACGGATCCAAGAGACCCAGTACTTC.

The genes are TRBV12-3 or TRBV12-4 and TRBJ1-6; the D gene is possibly TRBD1 (5 bases). V shed 5 bases and J shed 8 bases, with 16 bases lying between them. The CDR3 spans 15 residues. The CDR3 DNA sequence: TGTGCCAGCAGTGGAGATATTAGGGGTGATTCACCCCTCCACTTT. Translating it yields CASSGDIRGDSPLHF.

The sample holds a few counts of this clonotype. The rearrangement links TRBV20-1 to TRBJ2-3; D unresolved. V dropped 3 bases and J dropped 3 bases, with 13 bases sitting between them. Germline V CDR1 and CDR2: DFQATT, SNEGSKA (reference sequence). The CDR3 runs 14 residues. The CDR3 bases are TGCAGTGCTAGTGTCCCCTCCTCAACAGATACGCAGTATTTT. Its translation: CSASVPSSTDTQYF.

This clonotype came up many times. V usage is TRBV2 and J usage is TRBJ2-7; 9 bases match TRBD1. This CDR3 is 14 amino acids long. Trimming at V came to 7 bases and at J to 5 bases, leaving 9 bases not matched to a gene. CDR1 SNHLY and CDR2 FYNNEI come from the germline V gene. The DNA of the CDR3 is TGTGCCAGCAAGCAAACAGGGGGCACCGACGAGCAGTACTTC. As protein: CASKQTGGTDEQYF.

This clonotype was recorded at least ten times. The V gene is TRBV2, the J gene TRBJ2-7; TRBD2 matches 10 bases. This CDR3 is built from 12 residues. With V trimmed by 7 bases and J by 4 bases, 1 base remained unmatched. Germline V lookup: CDR1 SNHLY, CDR2 FYNNEI. The CDR3 sequence: CASMGLAYEQYF. DNA of the CDR3: TGTGCCAGCATGGGACTAGCGTACGAGCAGTACTTC. Together with reference TRBV2 and TRBJ2-7, the CDR3 gives the full variable domain: EPEVTQTPSHQVTQMGQEVILRCVPISNHLYFYWYRQILGQKVEFLVSFYNNEISEKSEIFDDQFSVERPDGSNFTLKIRSTKLEDSAMYFCASMGLAYEQYFGPGTRLTVT.

This clonotype was observed many times. The chain uses TRBV6-1 and TRBJ2-7, with D possibly matching TRBD2 (6 bases). This CDR3 region has 11 residues. Trimming left V 4 bases short and J 12 bases short, with 13 bases between. Germline assignment: CDR1 MNHNS and CDR2 SASEGT. CDR3 nucleotide sequence: TGTGCCAGCAGTGCCAAGACTAGTCCGTACTTC. It specifies CASSAKTSPYF.

This clonotype was found many times. The genes are TRBV28 and TRBJ1-1, with D perhaps TRBD1 (6 bases). Germline V CDR1 and CDR2: MDHEN, SYDVKM. V dropped 5 bases and J dropped 12 bases, with 13 bases sitting between them. The CDR3 has 11 amino acids. This CDR3 is CASSPGTIPFF. As DNA, the CDR3 is TGTGCCAGCAGTCCCGGGACAATTCCTTTCTTT. The entire variable domain, with the rest obtained from reference TRBV28 and TRBJ1-1, is as follows: DVKVTQSSRYLVKRTGEKVFLECVQDMDHENMFWYRQDPGLGLRLIYFSYDVKMKEKGDIPEGYSVSREKKERFSLILESASTNQTSMYLCASSPGTIPFFGQGTRLTVV.

This clonotype was picked up many times. J is TRBJ2-3 and V is TRBV2; D unclear. The CDR3 contains 14 residues. Trimming took off 1 base at V and 2 bases at J, with 7 bases between the two ends. Looked up from germline, CDR1 is SNHLY and CDR2 is FYNNEI. CDR3 protein: CASSEGLPTDTQYF. CDR3 DNA sequence: TGTGCCAGCAGTGAAGGGCTACCCACAGATACGCAGTATTTT.

This clonotype was recorded at least ten times. DNA for the CDR3: TGTGCCAGCAGCAGTCCCGGGACATTACCTTACGAGCAGTACTTC. Its protein product is CASSSPGTLPYEQYF. The rearrangement joins TRBV11-2 to TRBJ2-7; tentative D call: TRBD1 (6 bases). V gave up 5 bases and J gave up 4 bases, with 18 bases separating them. CDR1 and CDR2 from the germline V gene are SGHAT and FQNNGV. The CDR3 runs to 15 residues. Combining the CDR3 with reference TRBV11-2 and TRBJ2-7 gives the whole variable domain EAGVAQSPRYKIIEKRQSVAFWCNPISGHATLYWYQQILGQGPKLLIQFQNNGVVDDSQLPKDRFSAERLKGVDSTLKIQPAKLEDSAVYLCASSSPGTLPYEQYFGPGTRLTVT.

This clonotype occurred many times. The rearrangement joins TRBV30 to TRBJ1-6, with D perhaps TRBD1 (5 bases). Germline-derived CDR1 and CDR2 are GTSNPN and SVGIG (reference sequence). This CDR3 has 13 amino acids. V was pared by 3 bases and J by 6 bases, with 9 bases between. The CDR3 protein is CAWRGDGNSPLHF. The CDR3 DNA sequence: TGTGCCTGGAGAGGGGACGGTAATTCACCCCTCCACTTT.

This clonotype was seen ten or more times. For the CDR3, the DNA is TGTGCCAGCAGCTCAGGACGAACCGAACGGCCCCAGCATTTT. Encoded protein: CASSSGRTERPQHF. The rearrangement uses TRBV3-1 and TRBJ1-5; D remains unclear. Trimming left V 5 bases short and J 9 bases short, with 17 bases between. The germline V gene has CDR1 LGHDT and CDR2 YNNKEL (reference sequence). This CDR3 has 14 residues.

The chain employs TRBV6-2 or TRBV6-3 and TRBJ2-3; D is possibly TRBD1 or TRBD2 (5 bases each). CDR3 size: 15 residues. The germline CDR1 and CDR2 sequences are MNHEY and SVGEGT. V shed 4 bases and J shed 2 bases, with 13 bases lying between them. The CDR3 DNA reads TGTGCCAGCAGTTCGTCTGGGACCTCCACAGATACGCAGTATTTT. Its translation: CASSSSGTSTDTQYF.

This clonotype has a count of ten or more. The chain combines TRBV11-2 with TRBJ2-1; possibly TRBD1 for D (6 bases). Germline assignment: CDR1 SGHAT and CDR2 FQNNGV. This CDR3 has 14 residues. Trimming cost V 5 bases and J 2 bases, with 10 bases left between them. The CDR3 sequence is CASSATGPYNEQFF. The DNA of the CDR3 is TGTGCCAGCAGCGCGACAGGTCCCTACAATGAGCAGTTCTTC.

This clonotype was found a few times. In this CDR3 the conserved last residue, phenylalanine or tryptophan, is missing, so a read error is likely. The DNA is left out, because the CDR3 cannot be placed on it with certainty; the CDR3 is given as TCRdb lists it. The chain recombines TRBV11-2 with TRBJ2-7; the table's D call, TRBD1, has no DNA check behind it. The germline V gene has CDR1 SGHAT and CDR2 FQNNGV. The CDR3 length is 14 residues, termini included. Here the CDR3 reads CASSSLGHGYEPYL.

The chain employs TRBV29-1 and TRBJ2-5; tentative D call: TRBD1 (6 bases). Trimming shortened V by 7 bases and J by 1 base, and 10 bases separated the two germline ends. Germline loops: CDR1 SQVTM, CDR2 ANQGSEA. CDR3 size: 12 residues. The CDR3: CSAQGFQETQYF. In DNA, the CDR3 is TGCAGCGCGCAGGGGTTCCAAGAGACCCAGTACTTC.

The chain combines TRBV9 with TRBJ2-2; 12 nucleotides agree with TRBD1. The V gene end was trimmed by 3 bases and the J gene end by 5 bases; junction bases not matched to a gene: 8. CDR1 is SGDLS and CDR2 is YYNGEE in the germline V gene. The CDR3 contains 17 residues. Written as DNA, the CDR3 is TGTGCCAGCAGCGCGGGACAGGGGGCGGTCGAGACCGGGGAGCTGTTTTTT. It encodes CASSAGQGAVETGELFF.

Comment on this clonotype: This may be a read error: a much more frequent sequence differs by one nucleotide. This chain links TRBV12-3 or TRBV12-4 with TRBJ2-1; 11 bases are shared with TRBD1. J lost 11 bases, V lost 5 bases, and 17 bases had no gene match. The CDR3 totals 17 residues. The CDR3 DNA follows: TGTGCCAGCAGTGAAGTCCCCGGACAGGGGGCGCGTATTAAGCAGTTCTTC. Residues: CASSEVPGQGARIKQFF.

This clonotype was recorded at least ten times. The chain joins TRBV4-2 to TRBJ1-4, with a tentative D call TRBD1 (6 bases). Trimming left V 0 bases short and J 6 bases short, with 8 bases between. Germline V gene sequence: CDR1 LGHNA, CDR2 YNFKEQ. CDR3 length equals 14 residues. The CDR3: CASSQDRGHEKLFF. The CDR3 DNA follows: TGTGCCAGCAGCCAAGACAGGGGTCATGAAAAACTGTTTTTT.

This rearrangement joins TRBV6-1 to TRBJ2-7; D is perhaps TRBD1 or TRBD2 (5 bases each). This CDR3 is built from 14 residues. CDR1 is MNHNS and CDR2 is SASEGT in the germline V gene. V was trimmed by 7 bases and J by 3 bases, leaving 16 bases between them. The CDR3 loop reads CASTQGRWNYEQYF. The DNA for the CDR3 is TGTGCCAGCACTCAGGGACGGTGGAACTACGAGCAGTACTTC.

This clonotype was seen repeatedly, ten times or more. J is TRBJ2-3 and V is TRBV19; 10 bases match TRBD2. Germline-derived CDR1 and CDR2 are LNHDA and SQIVND (reference sequence). This CDR3 is 19 amino acids long. V dropped 7 bases and J dropped 0; count of bases not matched to a gene: 16. This CDR3 is CASTPWVAGGTTSTDTQYF. The CDR3 region has the DNA TGTGCCAGTACCCCGTGGGTAGCGGGAGGCACAACTAGCACAGATACGCAGTATTTT.

This clonotype was seen ten or more times. The chain carries TRBV6-2 or TRBV6-3 and TRBJ2-3; TRBD2 aligns across 12 bases. Germline CDR1 and CDR2: MNHEY and SVGEGT. J gave up 6 bases and V 6 bases, and 4 bases lay outside the gene matches. This CDR3 comprises 14 residues. CDR3 residues: CASRLAGGSDTQYF. CDR3 nucleotides: TGTGCCAGCAGACTAGCGGGAGGATCCGATACGCAGTATTTT.

Many counts were recorded for this clonotype. V usage is TRBV28 and J usage is TRBJ1-2; no reliable D call. V was shortened by 5 bases and J by 4 bases, with 14 bases between the two germline ends. Germline CDR1 reads MDHEN; CDR2 reads SYDVKM. The CDR3 totals 14 residues. Written as DNA, the CDR3 is TGTGCCAGCAGTCCATCCACAGAGACCTATGGCTACACCTTC. Its translation: CASSPSTETYGYTF.

This clonotype was picked up many times. This chain uses TRBV5-5 with TRBJ2-7; TRBD1 is a possible D gene (6 bases). Germline CDR1 reads SGHKS; CDR2 reads YYEKEE (reference sequence). Trimming took off 4 bases at V and 6 bases at J, with 14 bases between the two ends. CDR3 size: 13 residues. The CDR3 region has the DNA TGTGCCAGCAGCGCCCCCGCGACAGGCGAGCAGTACTTC. Encoded protein: CASSAPATGEQYF.

The V call is TRBV5-1, the J call TRBJ2-5; 7 bases agree with TRBD1. The CDR3 totals 14 residues. Germline V gene data show CDR1 as SGHRS and CDR2 as YFSETQ. The junction had 6 bases not matched to a gene; V was cut back by 3 bases and J by 4 bases. CDR3 sequence: CASSSGTAGETQYF. In DNA form, the CDR3 reads TGCGCCAGCAGCTCTGGGACAGCCGGAGAGACCCAGTACTTC. Based on the CDR3 plus reference TRBV5-1 and TRBJ2-5, the full variable domain is KAGVTQTPRYLIKTRGQQVTLSCSPISGHRSVSWYQQTPGQGLQFLFEYFSETQRNKGNFPGRFSGRQFSNSRSEMNVSTLELGDSALYLCASSSGTAGETQYFGPGTRLLVL.

This clonotype was seen ten or more times. DNA of the CDR3: TGCAGTGGAGGGAGGACTAGCACAGATACGCAGTATTTT. It translates to CSGGRTSTDTQYF. The chain has TRBV20-1 and TRBJ2-3; a possible D gene is TRBD2 (6 bases). The CDR3 consists of 13 residues. With 7 bases removed from V and 0 bases from J, the gap between germline ends came to 11 bases. CDR1 DFQATT and CDR2 SNEGSKA come from the germline V gene (reference sequence).

This clonotype was observed a few times. This chain connects TRBV12-3 or TRBV12-4 to TRBJ2-3; possibly TRBD1 for D (6 bases). The germline V and J ends were trimmed by 2 bases and 2 bases, with 20 bases remaining between them. The CDR3 runs 18 residues. The CDR3 nucleotides read TGTGCCAGCAGTTTATACGTTCGTTGGGGGCTAAACACAGATACGCAGTATTTT. This encodes CASSLYVRWGLNTDTQYF.

J is TRBJ1-4 and V is TRBV28; D is uncertain. Germline-derived CDR1 and CDR2 are MDHEN and SYDVKM. Deletions cut 7 bases from V and 3 bases from J, with 18 bases between. The CDR3 runs 16 residues. CDR3 sequence reads: CASIKVPGAPNEKLFF. CDR3 in DNA: TGTGCCAGCATCAAAGTCCCGGGAGCCCCTAATGAAAAACTGTTTTTT.

The sample holds many counts of this clonotype. The V gene is TRBV2, the J gene TRBJ2-3, with D unresolved. The CDR3 is 13 residues long. Trimming pared 6 bases from V and 3 bases from J, leaving 10 bases between. Germline CDR1 is SNHLY and CDR2 is FYNNEI. CDR3 DNA: TGTGCCAGCAGGGCCCCCTGGACAGATACGCAGTATTTT. Protein product: CASRAPWTDTQYF. The entire variable domain, with the rest obtained from reference TRBV2 and TRBJ2-3, is as follows: EPEVTQTPSHQVTQMGQEVILRCVPISNHLYFYWYRQILGQKVEFLVSFYNNEISEKSEIFDDQFSVERPDGSNFTLKIRSTKLEDSAMYFCASRAPWTDTQYFGPGTRLTVL.

The chain uses TRBV27 and TRBJ2-7; the D gene is possibly TRBD1 (5 bases). CDR3 size: 17 residues. The V end was cut by 5 bases, the J end by 4 bases, with 24 bases between. Germline CDR1 and CDR2: MNHEY and SMNVEV (reference sequence). The chain's CDR3 is CASSVKPGPAAYYEQYF. The CDR3 DNA reads as TGTGCCAGCAGTGTAAAGCCAGGGCCAGCAGCCTATTACGAGCAGTACTTC.

This clonotype has only a few counts. This chain connects TRBV11-2 to TRBJ2-7, with a tentative D call TRBD2 (6 bases). Per the germline V gene, CDR1 is SGHAT and CDR2 is FQNNGV. The V and J ends lost 2 bases and 2 bases respectively, with 16 bases between them. This CDR3 contains 16 residues. DNA of the CDR3: TGTGCCAGCAGCTTATCCAAGGGACTCTCACCCTACGAGCAGTACTTC. Its protein product is CASSLSKGLSPYEQYF.

The chain uses TRBV18 and TRBJ2-2, with D maybe TRBD1 (6 bases). The germline V gene encodes CDR1 KGHSH and CDR2 LQKENI. This CDR3 region has 14 residues. The ends were cut back, 2 bases at V and 6 bases at J, with 10 bases in the middle. Written as DNA, the CDR3 is TGTGCCAGCTCACCATCCCAGGGGCCCGGGGAGCTGTTTTTT. Amino acids: CASSPSQGPGELFF.